This TCR beta chain came from a study of blood T cell repertoires in COVID-19. Study-level background: Spain, Italy and the United States supplied samples that represented acute and convalescent COVID-19.

The CDR3 is 14 amino acids. Per germline, CDR1 MNHEY and CDR2 SMNVEV (reference sequence). Trimming took 6 bases from V and 5 from J; bases not matched to a gene: 10. Categorization into cohorts depended on clinical history that participants reported. Produced via immunoSEQ multiplex PCR; TCRdb's table is partial and in-frame only. The sample lists fewer than 300,000 clones, over 75% occurring once. The V gene is TRBV27, the J gene TRBJ2-7, with TRBD1 matching over 7 bases. This TCR was recovered from a woman in her thirties who had recovered from COVID-19. Sequences were obtained from PBMCs or T cells enriched from blood (not recorded which). The CDR3 loop reads CASREVYRGNEQYF. The CDR3 bases are TGTGCCAGCAGGGAGGTCTACAGGGGTAACGAGCAGTACTTC.